The 29 T cell receptor beta chains given below trace back to one sample, sequenced in a study of T cell responses to AZD1222 COVID-19 vaccine (dated by TCRdb to the early 2020s). Receptor libraries were prepared by the immunoSEQ multiplex PCR assay. In its TCRdb copy, this immuneACCESS table keeps in-frame sequences only and misses some clones. Where compared with another copy, unresolved V genes explain less than half of these, and the others have no known cause. The sample table shows 160,000 or so clones, and 80% to 95% are seen once. Of the sample, approximately 4.4% is held by the ten largest clones. The intended sense of this specimen's time point label: baseline before first vaccination. This specimen consisted of peripheral blood, obtained on day 0 of AZD1222 vaccination. Source of these receptors: an adult in good health.

The chain links TRBV5-1 to TRBJ2-7; possible D gene TRBD2, 6 bases. V lost 5 bases and J 0 bases, leaving 15 bases between the germline ends. Per germline, CDR1 SGHRS and CDR2 YFSETQ. The CDR3 spans 15 residues. The CDR3, as DNA: TGCGCCAGCAGAGACGGTCTAGCGAGCTCCTACGAGCAGTACTTC. This sequence encodes CASRDGLASSYEQYF.

The chain couples TRBV7-3 to TRBJ1-3, with D uncertain. V was cut by 6 bases and J by 0 bases, with 6 bases left in between. CDR1 SGHTA and CDR2 FQGTGA come from the germline V gene. The CDR3 length is 13 residues. In DNA, the CDR3 is TGTGCCAGCAGTACAATCTCTGGAAACACCATATATTTT. Amino acid sequence: CASSTISGNTIYF.

CDR3 coding DNA: TGTGCCAGCTCAGAAACAGGGGACAACGCTTTCTTT. Translation: CASSETGDNAFF. V gene TRBV18 combines with J gene TRBJ1-1; 7 nucleotides align to TRBD1. The CDR3 is made up of 12 amino acids. V shed 5 bases and J 11 bases; nucleotides not matched to a gene: 8. The germline CDR1 and CDR2 sequences are KGHSH and LQKENI.

V usage is TRBV9 and J usage is TRBJ2-1; possible D gene TRBD1, 6 bases. The germline V gene encodes CDR1 SGDLS and CDR2 YYNGEE. The CDR3 has 15 amino acids. V was cut by 0 bases and J by 9 bases, with 16 bases left in between. The CDR3 loop is CASSVERGVGGEQFF. The DNA for the CDR3 is TGTGCCAGCAGCGTAGAGAGGGGTGTAGGGGGTGAGCAGTTCTTC.

CDR3 bases: TGTGCCACCAGCGCTTCAGCACTATCTAACTATGGCTACACCTTC. Its protein product is CATSASALSNYGYTF. The V and J genes are TRBV15 and TRBJ1-2; D is undetermined. CDR3 length: 15 amino acids. V was shortened by 5 bases and J by 0 bases, with 13 bases between the two germline ends. CDR1 and CDR2 (germline): LNHNV, YYDKDF (reference sequence).

This clone has only one observation. The chain employs TRBV27 and TRBJ1-2; TRBD1 matches 10 bases. V shed 5 bases, J shed 2 bases, and the junction held 5 bases outside the gene matches. The CDR3 is made up of 15 amino acids. Germline V gives CDR1 MNHEY, CDR2 SMNVEV (reference sequence). CDR3: CASSAGQGKNYGYTF. CDR3 nucleotides: TGTGCCAGCAGTGCGGGACAGGGGAAGAACTATGGCTACACCTTC.

V gene TRBV28 combines with J gene TRBJ1-2; D remains ambiguous. Germline V CDR1 and CDR2: MDHEN, SYDVKM. V shed 2 bases and J shed 6 bases, with 10 bases lying between them. The CDR3 is made up of 13 amino acids. The CDR3 here is CASSLLQTHGYTF. The CDR3 DNA follows: TGTGCCAGCAGTTTACTCCAGACACATGGCTACACCTTC.

The V and J genes are TRBV4-3 and TRBJ1-1; D uncertain. The CDR3 spans 13 residues. Germline V gene sequence: CDR1 LGHNA, CDR2 YSLEER. Trimming took off 1 base at V and 11 bases at J, with 14 bases between the two ends. CDR3 sequence reads: CASSQGIEDWAFF. The CDR3 nucleotides are TGCGCCAGCAGCCAAGGGATTGAAGATTGGGCTTTCTTT.

The chain is built from TRBV7-2 and TRBJ2-7, with D hard to call. V was shortened by 1 base and J by 0 bases, with 4 bases between the two germline ends. Germline V gene data show CDR1 as SGHTA and CDR2 as FQGNSA. This CDR3 has 13 amino acids. CDR3: CASSLDPSYEQYF. The CDR3 DNA sequence: TGTGCCAGCAGCTTAGACCCCTCCTACGAGCAGTACTTC.

J is TRBJ1-5 and V is TRBV6-2 or TRBV6-3; 12 bases match TRBD1. Per the germline V gene, CDR1 is MNHEY and CDR2 is SVGEGT. The junction had 1 base not matched to a gene; V was cut back by 2 bases and J by 5 bases. CDR3 size: 15 residues. The chain's CDR3 is CASSYRDRGHQPQHF. CDR3 DNA: TGTGCCAGCAGTTACCGGGACAGGGGGCATCAGCCCCAGCATTTT.

This chain joins TRBV4-3 and TRBJ2-7; 9 nucleotides match TRBD1. This CDR3 region has 14 residues. V shed 4 bases, J shed 4 bases, and the junction held 5 bases outside the gene matches. Germline CDR1 LGHNA, CDR2 YSLEER. Here the CDR3 DNA reads TGCGCCAGCAGCCGAGACAGGGGGGCTTACGAGCAGTACTTC. This gives the protein CASSRDRGAYEQYF.

J is TRBJ2-3 and V is TRBV3-1 (or the pseudogene TRBV3-2); D is unclear. Germline CDR1 is LGHDT and CDR2 is YNNKEL (reference sequence). V shed 4 bases and J shed 3 bases, with 5 bases lying between them. This CDR3 has 12 amino acids. In DNA, the CDR3 is TGTGCCAGCAGCCGAAGGACAGATACGCAGTATTTT. Translated: CASSRRTDTQYF.

The chain is built from TRBV10-1 and TRBJ2-7, with 9 bases matching TRBD2. Germline values: CDR1 WNHNN, CDR2 SYGVQD (reference sequence). The V and J ends lost 5 bases and 4 bases, in that order; junction bases with no gene match: 3. This CDR3 spans 13 amino acids. CDR3 amino acids: CASSSSGTYEQYF. The CDR3 nucleotides read TGCGCCAGCAGTTCTAGCGGGACGTACGAGCAGTACTTC.

The chain recombines TRBV7-2 with TRBJ1-2; D perhaps matches TRBD1 (5 bases). Trimming removed 4 bases from V and 4 bases from J, with 13 bases in between. CDR1 is SGHTA and CDR2 is FQGNSA in the germline V gene. The CDR3 totals 14 residues. The CDR3 bases are TGTGCCAGCAGCTCCCTAGGGGCCATCTATGGCTACACCTTC. As protein: CASSSLGAIYGYTF.

This chain uses TRBV11-3 with TRBJ2-1; 11 bases are shared with TRBD1. V was pared by 5 bases and J by 6 bases, with 6 bases of the junction left unmatched. The CDR3 extends over 15 amino acids. In germline, CDR1 is SGHNT, CDR2 YENEEA. The CDR3 DNA follows: TGTGCCAGCAGCCTCCGGGACAGGGGGGCCAATGAGCAGTTCTTC. Encoded protein: CASSLRDRGANEQFF.

This clone was seen just once. The CDR3, as DNA: TGTGCCAGCAGCCAAGTGGACTACGAGCAGTACTTC. Its translation is CASSQVDYEQYF. This chain links TRBV3-1 (or the pseudogene TRBV3-2) with TRBJ2-7; D unresolved. V lost 1 base to trimming and J lost 3 bases, with 4 bases between them. This CDR3 has 12 amino acids. The germline gives CDR1 LGHDT, CDR2 YNNKEL (reference sequence).

V and J are TRBV18 and TRBJ1-4; no reliable D call. V was pared by 0 bases and J by 2 bases, with 10 bases between. The germline gives CDR1 KGHSH, CDR2 LQKENI. The CDR3 has 16 residues. CDR3 loop: CASSPPGFTTNEKLFF. CDR3 nucleotide sequence: TGTGCCAGCTCACCACCTGGGTTTACGACTAATGAAAAACTGTTTTTT.

CDR3 nucleotides: TGTGCCACCAGTGATTTGAATAGTGGTGGCACCTACAATGAGCAGTTCTTC. Protein product: CATSDLNSGGTYNEQFF. The chain is built from TRBV24-1 and TRBJ2-1; no clear D. CDR1 and CDR2 (germline): KGHDR, SFDVKD. The CDR3 is made up of 17 amino acids. Trimming pared 0 bases from V and 2 bases from J, leaving 13 bases between.

This clone was found once. CDR3 coding DNA: TGTGCCACCAGCAGAGGGATCGGGGGACTAGCGGGACCAGACTCCTACAATGAGCAGTTCTTC. Amino acid sequence: CATSRGIGGLAGPDSYNEQFF. The chain is built from TRBV15 and TRBJ2-1; 13 bases match TRBD2. Germline V CDR1 and CDR2: LNHNV, YYDKDF (reference sequence). Trimming removed 1 base from V and 0 bases from J; junction bases left unmatched: 12. The CDR3 covers 21 residues. Looking up the rest from reference TRBV15 and TRBJ2-1 gives the full variable domain: DAMVIQNPRYQVTQFGKPVTLSCSQTLNHNVMYWYQQKSSQAPKLLFHYYDKDFNNEADTPDNFQSRRPNTSFCFLDIRSPGLGDTAMYLCATSRGIGGLAGPDSYNEQFFGPGTRLTVL.

The genes are TRBV20-1 and TRBJ1-2; 8 nucleotides line up with TRBD1. The V gene's germline CDR1 is DFQATT and CDR2 SNEGSKA (reference sequence). V shed 3 bases, J shed 6 bases, and the junction held 9 bases outside the gene matches. CDR3 length: 14 amino acids. CDR3 nucleotides: TGCAGTGCTAGTTTTACAGGGGGAAAAGATGGCTACACCTTC. This codes for CSASFTGGKDGYTF.

The rearrangement uses TRBV30 and TRBJ1-1; weak D call: TRBD1 (5 bases). The CDR3 runs to 12 residues. The germline V gene encodes CDR1 GTSNPN and CDR2 SVGIG (reference sequence). Deletions cut 1 base from V and 11 bases from J, with 14 bases between. The CDR3: CAWSGGTAPAFF. The DNA for the CDR3 is TGTGCCTGGAGTGGGGGGACGGCCCCTGCTTTCTTT.

This clone was seen a handful of times. The chain joins TRBV20-1 to TRBJ2-7; D is possibly TRBD1 (6 bases). The CDR3 totals 15 residues. The germline V gene has CDR1 DFQATT and CDR2 SNEGSKA (reference sequence). V was clipped by 3 bases and J by 1 base, with 16 bases between them. The CDR3: CSASNPGTPSYEQYF. The CDR3 bases are TGCAGTGCTAGTAATCCTGGGACACCTTCCTACGAGCAGTACTTC.

The genes are TRBV28 and TRBJ2-3, with TRBD2 identical over 14 bases. Germline V gene lookup returns CDR1 MDHEN and CDR2 SYDVKM. CDR3 size: 20 residues. The V and J ends lost 2 bases and 0 bases, in that order; junction bases with no gene match: 10. In nucleotides, the CDR3 is TGTGCCAGCAGTTTACCTGCGACTAGCGGGAGGGCCCCTAGCACAGATACGCAGTATTTT. Its translation is CASSLPATSGRAPSTDTQYF.

The V call is TRBV3-1 (or the pseudogene TRBV3-2), the J call TRBJ2-1, with a tentative D call TRBD2 (5 bases). CDR1 is LGHDT and CDR2 is YNNKEL in the germline V gene (reference sequence). Trimming shortened V by 3 bases and J by 8 bases, and 11 bases separated the two germline ends. The CDR3 runs 13 residues. CDR3 region: CASSHLSGDEQFF. Written as DNA, the CDR3 is TGTGCCAGCAGCCATCTGTCCGGGGATGAGCAGTTCTTC.

This clone showed up just once. The rearrangement uses TRBV27 and TRBJ2-7, with D possibly matching TRBD2 (5 bases). The V and J ends lost 3 bases and 5 bases respectively, with 8 bases between them. The CDR3 spans 12 residues. Germline V gene data show CDR1 as MNHEY and CDR2 as SMNVEV (reference sequence). The CDR3 sequence: CASSFGGDEQYF. DNA of the CDR3: TGTGCCAGCAGTTTCGGAGGAGACGAGCAGTACTTC.

This clone has only a few counts. The genes are TRBV4-1 and TRBJ2-7; D not resolved. This CDR3 has 13 residues. V lost 4 bases to trimming and J lost 9 bases, with 16 bases between them. Per the germline V gene, CDR1 is MGHRA and CDR2 is YSYEKL. CDR3 sequence reads: CASSPYGSSWQYF. DNA of the CDR3: TGCGCCAGCAGCCCCTACGGGTCTTCGTGGCAGTACTTC.

The J gene is TRBJ1-3, the V gene TRBV3-1 (or the pseudogene TRBV3-2); TRBD1 aligns across 8 bases. The CDR3 contains 15 residues. The junction had 3 bases not matched to a gene; V was cut back by 3 bases and J by 2 bases. Germline loops: CDR1 LGHDT, CDR2 YNNKEL (reference sequence). This CDR3 reads CASSHRTGPGNTIYF. Here the CDR3 DNA reads TGTGCCAGCAGCCATCGGACAGGGCCTGGAAACACCATATATTTT.

This chain connects TRBV6-5 to TRBJ2-7; D may match TRBD1 or TRBD2 (5 bases each). V was cut by 2 bases and J by 2 bases, with 13 bases left in between. The CDR3 covers 15 residues. The germline V gene encodes CDR1 MNHEY and CDR2 SVGAGI. The CDR3 loop is CASSYGAAGPYEQYF. The CDR3 region has the DNA TGTGCCAGCAGTTACGGGGCCGCGGGCCCCTACGAGCAGTACTTC.

The genes are TRBV19 and TRBJ1-5, with D unresolved. Germline values: CDR1 LNHDA, CDR2 SQIVND (reference sequence). V was trimmed by 5 bases and J by 0 bases, leaving 11 bases between them. This CDR3 spans 15 amino acids. The CDR3 coding sequence is TGTGCCAGTAGTCTTCTACACCTTAGCAATCAGCCCCAGCATTTT. It codes for CASSLLHLSNQPQHF.